One sample yielded the 23 T cell receptor beta chains listed below, sequenced in a study of T cell repertoires and HLA-DP antigens. Antigen specificity for these receptors is unknown. Assay: immunoSEQ multiplex PCR; the TCRdb copy retains only in-frame clones and omits some. The repertoire holds about 73,000 clones, with about four fifths as singletons. What was sequenced was CD4+ T cells from PBMCs. The receptors come from a man aged 55 to 70 in good health and CMV-seronegative.

V usage is TRBV7-6 and J usage is TRBJ1-5; D possibly corresponds to TRBD1 (5 bases). From germline, CDR1 is SGHVS and CDR2 FNYEAQ. CDR3 length: 15 amino acids. V shed 1 base and J shed 7 bases, with 14 bases lying between them. CDR3 coding DNA: TGTGCCAGCAGCTTAGGACCCCAGGGCGGCCAGCCCCAGCATTTT. Amino acids: CASSLGPQGGQPQHF. Supplemented by reference TRBV7-6 and TRBJ1-5, the full variable domain reads GAGVSQSPRYKVTKRGQDVALRCDPISGHVSLYWYRQALGQGPEFLTYFNYEAQQDKSGLPNDRFSAERPEGSISTLTIQRTEQRDSAMYRCASSLGPQGGQPQHFGDGTRLSIL.

The chain is built from TRBV5-1 and TRBJ1-4, with 8 bases that match TRBD1. The V gene's germline CDR1 is SGHRS and CDR2 YFSETQ. This CDR3 has 18 amino acids. V lost 4 bases to trimming and J lost 4 bases; unmatched junction nucleotides: 15. CDR3 protein: CASSPQAGGAVYNEKLFF. CDR3 bases: TGCGCCAGCAGCCCCCAGGCAGGGGGCGCCGTTTATAATGAAAAACTGTTTTTT.

Points on this clone: It may be a read error: a sequence one base away is much more abundant. The chain couples TRBV2 to TRBJ2-3, with D tentatively TRBD1 (5 bases). CDR3 length: 14 residues. The germline V gene encodes CDR1 SNHLY and CDR2 FYNNEI. The CDR3 region is CASTSWVSTGTQYF. The CDR3 DNA follows: TGTGCCAGCACCTCCTGGGTTAGCACAGGTACGCAGTATTTT.

This clone was seen only a few times. V gene TRBV2 combines with J gene TRBJ1-1, with D perhaps matching TRBD1 (5 bases). Trimming cost V 2 bases and J 8 bases, with 18 bases left between them. The CDR3 contains 15 residues. The V gene's germline CDR1 is SNHLY and CDR2 FYNNEI. The DNA for the CDR3 is TGTGCCAGCAGTGAACGCGACAGACGAAAAACCGAAGCTTTCTTT. Translated, it gives CASSERDRRKTEAFF.

This clone was picked up one time. The rearrangement joins TRBV7-2 to TRBJ2-5; the match to TRBD1 covers 7 bases. The CDR3 is 14 amino acids. Per germline, CDR1 SGHTA and CDR2 FQGNSA. Germline trimming cut 5 bases from V and 5 bases from J; bases unmatched to any gene: 8. The chain's CDR3 is CASSRGQIGETQYF. CDR3 DNA: TGTGCCAGCAGCCGGGGACAGATCGGGGAGACCCAGTACTTC. Combining the CDR3 with reference TRBV7-2 and TRBJ2-5 gives the whole variable domain GAGVSQSPSNKVTEKGKDVELRCDPISGHTALYWYRQSLGQGLEFLIYFQGNSAPDKSGLPSDRFSAERTGGSVSTLTIQRTQQEDSAVYLCASSRGQIGETQYFGPGTRLLVL.

The genes are TRBV12-1 and TRBJ2-7. TRBV12-1 is listed as a pseudogene. CDR3 length: 18 residues. For the CDR3, the DNA is TGTGCCAGCAGCTTTGCCCCGACGTGGCGCGATCTCTCCTACGAGCAGTACGTC. Translation gives CASSFAPTWRDLSYEQYV.

This sequence joins TRBV30 and TRBJ2-5; the D gene is possibly TRBD2 (5 bases). The CDR3 length is 12 residues. Germline CDR1 reads GTSNPN; CDR2 reads SVGIG (reference sequence). V was pared by 2 bases and J by 5 bases, with 9 bases between. The DNA for the CDR3 is TGTGCCTGGAGTATATTAGCGGAGACCCAGTACTTC. It is translated as CAWSILAETQYF.

This clone appeared once. The CDR3 loop reads CASKSRGLNTEAFF. The CDR3 DNA follows: TGTGCCAGCAAAAGCAGGGGGTTGAACACTGAAGCTTTCTTT. This chain connects TRBV6-5 to TRBJ1-1, with TRBD1 matching 7 bases. Per germline, CDR1 MNHEY and CDR2 SVGAGI. J lost 0 bases, V lost 7 bases, and 5 bases had no gene match. CDR3 length: 14 residues.

This clone appeared a few times. The gene calls are TRBV4-1 and TRBJ1-6; 7 bases match TRBD1. The V and J ends lost 0 bases and 7 bases, in that order; junction bases with no gene match: 6. This CDR3 spans 16 amino acids. The germline V gene has CDR1 MGHRA and CDR2 YSYEKL. This chain's CDR3 is CASSQEGGSGNSPLHF. In DNA form, the CDR3 reads TGCGCCAGCAGCCAAGAAGGGGGCAGTGGGAATTCACCCCTCCACTTT.

The V gene is TRBV19, the J gene TRBJ2-7, with 7 bases that match TRBD1. This CDR3 is built from 15 residues. The germline gives CDR1 LNHDA, CDR2 SQIVND (reference sequence). J gave up 4 bases and V 3 bases, and 9 bases lay outside the gene matches. The CDR3 here is CASSMRGGAGYEQYV. DNA of the CDR3: TGTGCCAGTAGTATGAGAGGGGGCGCTGGTTACGAGCAGTACGTC.

The chain links TRBV7-2 to TRBJ2-5; D remains ambiguous. Germline V CDR1 and CDR2: SGHTA, FQGNSA. This CDR3 region has 14 residues. With 4 bases removed from V and 0 bases from J, the gap between germline ends came to 9 bases. The CDR3 DNA follows: TGTGCCAGCAGCTCCCCGGGCAACCAAGAGACCCAGTACTTC. Amino acid sequence: CASSSPGNQETQYF.

The chain combines TRBV19 with TRBJ2-7; no clear D gene. Deletions cut 5 bases from V and 6 bases from J, with 17 bases between. The germline V gene encodes CDR1 LNHDA and CDR2 SQIVND (reference sequence). The length of the CDR3 is 14 residues. The CDR3 loop is CASSLDQAALEQYF. CDR3 DNA: TGTGCCAGTAGTCTCGACCAGGCAGCCCTCGAGCAGTACTTC.

The chain uses TRBV9 and TRBJ2-7; D gene uncertain. The germline V gene encodes CDR1 SGDLS and CDR2 YYNGEE. There are 14 residues in the CDR3. The V end was cut by 1 base, the J end by 0 bases, with 8 bases between. CDR3: CASSVLGRSYEQYV. In DNA form, the CDR3 reads TGTGCCAGCAGCGTATTAGGGCGCTCCTACGAGCAGTACGTC.

This chain uses TRBV4-3 with TRBJ1-2, with TRBD1 matching over 8 bases. With V trimmed by 0 bases and J by 4 bases, 7 bases remained unmatched. The V gene's germline CDR1 is LGHNA and CDR2 YSLEER. The CDR3 consists of 16 residues. The DNA of the CDR3 is TGCGCCAGCAGCCAAGATGTAGGGACAGGATCCTATGGCTACACCTTC. Its translation: CASSQDVGTGSYGYTF.

This clone was seen a few times. This chain joins TRBV19 and TRBJ2-2; possibly TRBD2 for D (5 bases). Germline V gene lookup returns CDR1 LNHDA and CDR2 SQIVND (reference sequence). V lost 5 bases and J 3 bases, leaving 13 bases between the germline ends. CDR3 length: 15 residues. The CDR3 reads CASSAGGVDTGELFF. The CDR3 coding sequence is TGTGCCAGTAGTGCCGGAGGAGTGGACACCGGGGAGCTGTTTTTT.

The chain has TRBV2 and TRBJ1-5; D ambiguous. This CDR3 is 14 amino acids long. Germline lookup yields CDR1 SNHLY and CDR2 FYNNEI. Trimming removed 1 base at V and 7 bases at J, with 11 bases between. The CDR3 here is CASSEEREGQPQHF. Here the CDR3 DNA reads TGTGCCAGCAGTGAAGAACGTGAGGGACAGCCCCAGCATTTT. The full variable domain, rest sourced from reference TRBV2 and TRBJ1-5, is EPEVTQTPSHQVTQMGQEVILRCVPISNHLYFYWYRQILGQKVEFLVSFYNNEISEKSEIFDDQFSVERPDGSNFTLKIRSTKLEDSAMYFCASSEEREGQPQHFGDGTRLSIL.

The gene calls are TRBV7-2 and TRBJ1-2, with 7 bases lining up with TRBD1. The CDR3 consists of 13 residues. CDR1 is SGHTA, CDR2 FQGNSA, per germline. Losses at the gene ends were 8 bases for V and 4 bases for J; bases not matched to a gene: 7. CDR3 sequence (DNA): TGTGCCAGCGGCGGGGGACAGAGCTATGGCTACACCTTC. It translates to CASGGGQSYGYTF.

This sequence joins TRBV6-5 and TRBJ2-3; no reliable D call. Trimming cost V 8 bases and J 7 bases, with 19 bases left between them. Germline V gene sequence: CDR1 MNHEY, CDR2 SVGAGI. The CDR3 is made up of 14 amino acids. This CDR3 reads CASFPGPGQNTQYF. The DNA for the CDR3 is TGTGCCAGCTTTCCCGGGCCTGGTCAGAATACGCAGTATTTT.

The chain has TRBV28 and TRBJ1-2; 9 nucleotides match TRBD1. V shed 2 bases and J 8 bases; nucleotides not matched to a gene: 6. Germline assignment: CDR1 MDHEN and CDR2 SYDVKM. The CDR3 length is 14 residues. The CDR3 DNA follows: TGTGCCAGCAGTTTACTTAGGACAGGGGCGGGCTACACCTTC. It specifies CASSLLRTGAGYTF.

J is TRBJ1-5 and V is TRBV4-1, with a tentative D call TRBD1 (5 bases). The germline V gene encodes CDR1 MGHRA and CDR2 YSYEKL. The CDR3 consists of 16 residues. V lost 0 bases and J lost 2, with 11 bases in between. CDR3 sequence reads: CASSQESGRGNQPQHF. CDR3 nucleotide sequence: TGCGCCAGCAGCCAAGAGTCAGGCAGGGGCAATCAGCCCCAGCATTTT.

The CDR3 here is CASGEGRASRREQYF. CDR3 DNA: TGTGCCAGCGGAGAAGGCAGGGCGTCACGGCGCGAGCAGTACTTC. This chain connects TRBV5-5 to TRBJ2-7, with D possibly matching TRBD1 (5 bases). The CDR3 spans 15 residues. V lost 7 bases to trimming and J lost 6 bases, with 23 bases between them. CDR1 and CDR2 from the germline V gene are SGHKS and YYEKEE (reference sequence). Full variable domain (outside the CDR3, taken from reference TRBV5-5 and TRBJ2-7): DAGVTQSPTHLIKTRGQQVTLRCSPISGHKSVSWYQQVLGQGPQFIFQYYEKEERGRGNFPDRFSARQFPNYSSELNVNALLLGDSALYLCASGEGRASRREQYFGPGTRLTVT.

The CDR3 DNA sequence: TGTGCCATCAGTGATGCGGGCAGGGGGTACGAGCAGTACTTC. Its translation: CAISDAGRGYEQYF. The chain has TRBV10-3 and TRBJ2-7; 7 bases line up with TRBD1. V lost 3 bases and J lost 4; bases outside the gene matches: 6. The CDR3 contains 14 residues. Germline V lookup: CDR1 ENHRY, CDR2 SYGVKD.

This chain joins TRBV19 and TRBJ1-1; weak D call: TRBD1 (6 bases). Trimming stripped 4 bases from V and 1 base from J, with 16 bases between. CDR1 is LNHDA and CDR2 is SQIVND in the germline V gene (reference sequence). CDR3 length: 16 amino acids. DNA for the CDR3: TGTGCCAGTAGTAAGACAGGTAAATCGTGGAACACTGAAGCTTTCTTT. Residues: CASSKTGKSWNTEAFF.